A single sample is the source of the 27 T cell receptor beta chains below, sequenced in a study of graft-versus-host responses after intestinal transplantation. Sequencing used immunoSEQ multiplex PCR; TCRdb keeps in-frame clones, though not all of them. Of about 120,000 clones in the sample, just over 90% were seen once. Their recognized antigens are unknown. The input for sequencing was unstimulated CD8+ T cells sorted from spleen or lymph node cells, taken before intestinal transplant. The source of these receptors is a human donor who received an intestinal transplant.

CDR3 residues: CASSLAGLPTLHSYNEQFF. As DNA, the CDR3 is TGTGCCAGCAGTTTAGCAGGACTACCAACCCTCCACTCCTACAATGAGCAGTTCTTC. The chain employs TRBV28 and TRBJ2-1, with D perhaps matching TRBD2 (6 bases). V was cut by 2 bases and J by 0 bases, with 20 bases left in between. The CDR3 is made up of 19 amino acids. CDR1 and CDR2 from the germline V gene are MDHEN and SYDVKM.

The chain couples TRBV15 to TRBJ2-7; D might be TRBD1 or TRBD2, each matching 6 bases. The germline CDR1 and CDR2 sequences are LNHNV and YYDKDF (reference sequence). This CDR3 is built from 13 residues. Trimming removed 5 bases at V and 4 bases at J, with 12 bases between. CDR3 in amino acids: CATSWGAQYEQYF. CDR3 nucleotide sequence: TGTGCCACCAGCTGGGGGGCCCAATACGAGCAGTACTTC.

In this sample, this clone turned up a few times. The gene calls are TRBV19 and TRBJ2-7; D not certain. The CDR3 runs to 14 residues. Trimming cost V 1 base and J 3 bases, with 10 bases left between them. The germline gives CDR1 LNHDA, CDR2 SQIVND (reference sequence). CDR3 protein: CASSIAQLGYEQYF. The CDR3, as DNA: TGTGCCAGTAGTATAGCCCAGTTAGGCTACGAGCAGTACTTC.

The chain is built from TRBV6-5 and TRBJ2-7, with D uncertain. This CDR3 has 13 residues. Deletions cut 1 base from V and 3 bases from J, with 7 bases between. Germline loops: CDR1 MNHEY, CDR2 SVGAGI. Here the CDR3 reads CASSYYDGYEQYF. The CDR3 DNA follows: TGTGCCAGCAGTTACTACGACGGCTACGAGCAGTACTTC.

CDR3 sequence: CASSSRTLTGMNTEAFF. In DNA, the CDR3 is TGTGCCAGCAGTTCTCGAACCCTAACAGGAATGAACACTGAAGCTTTCTTT. The chain combines TRBV27 with TRBJ1-1; weak D call: TRBD1 (5 bases). The CDR3 totals 17 residues. V lost 4 bases to trimming and J lost 0 bases, with 18 bases between them. CDR1 and CDR2 from the germline V gene are MNHEY and SMNVEV (reference sequence).

This chain connects TRBV13 to TRBJ1-1, with D hard to call. Germline CDR1 PRHDT, CDR2 FYEKMQ (reference sequence). This CDR3 contains 14 residues. V shed 3 bases and J shed 0 bases, with 8 bases lying between them. In DNA, the CDR3 is TGTGCCAGCAGCTTCGGTTTCTTGAACACTGAAGCTTTCTTT. It yields the protein CASSFGFLNTEAFF. The complete variable domain, with remaining parts taken from reference TRBV13 and TRBJ1-1, reads AAGVIQSPRHLIKEKRETATLKCYPIPRHDTVYWYQQGPGQDPQFLISFYEKMQSDKGSIPDRFSAQQFSDYHSELNMSSLELGDSALYFCASSFGFLNTEAFFGQGTRLTVV.

The rearrangement uses TRBV28 and TRBJ2-1; D gene ambiguous. The V and J ends lost 2 bases and 4 bases respectively, with 6 bases between them. Per germline, CDR1 MDHEN and CDR2 SYDVKM. The CDR3 is 13 residues long. DNA of the CDR3: TGTGCCAGCAGTTTAGCAACTTACAATGAGCAGTTCTTC. Translated: CASSLATYNEQFF.

This clone was seen only once. CDR3 residues: CASSSGQGPYEQYF. The CDR3 DNA reads as TGTGCCAGCAGCTCGGGACAGGGACCCTACGAGCAGTACTTC. This chain joins TRBV5-4 and TRBJ2-7, with TRBD1 matching 9 bases. This CDR3 comprises 14 residues. Losses at the gene ends were 3 bases for V and 2 bases for J; bases not matched to a gene: 3. The germline CDR1 and CDR2 sequences are SGHNT and YYREEE (reference sequence).

The chain uses TRBV27 and TRBJ2-7; TRBD2 is a possible D gene (5 bases). The CDR3 runs to 13 residues. Trimming removed 3 bases at V and 2 bases at J, with 8 bases between. The germline V gene encodes CDR1 MNHEY and CDR2 SMNVEV (reference sequence). CDR3 sequence: CASSFSVPYEQYF. In nucleotides, the CDR3 is TGTGCCAGCAGTTTTAGCGTTCCCTACGAGCAGTACTTC.

The V gene is TRBV6-6, the J gene TRBJ2-1, with D possibly matching TRBD2 (6 bases). CDR1 is MNHNY and CDR2 is SVGAGI in the germline V gene (reference sequence). The germline V and J ends were trimmed by 0 bases and 0 bases, with 6 bases remaining between them. This CDR3 has 15 amino acids. CDR3 DNA sequence: TGTGCCAGCAGTTACTCGGGGGGCTCCTACAATGAGCAGTTCTTC. Its protein product is CASSYSGGSYNEQFF.

This chain uses TRBV5-1 with TRBJ2-7; perhaps TRBD1 as D (6 bases). Trimming cost V 4 bases and J 2 bases, with 22 bases left between them. The CDR3 totals 17 residues. Germline V gene data show CDR1 as SGHRS and CDR2 as YFSETQ. The CDR3 is CASSAAPKDSAAYEQYF. The CDR3 DNA follows: TGCGCCAGCAGCGCGGCCCCAAAGGACAGCGCAGCCTACGAGCAGTACTTC.

The J gene is TRBJ1-5, the V gene TRBV29-1; TRBD1 might be the D (5 bases). CDR1 is SQVTM and CDR2 is ANQGSEA in the germline V gene. Trimming pared 4 bases from V and 2 bases from J, leaving 12 bases between. The CDR3 sequence is 14 residues long. The DNA for the CDR3 is TGCAGCGTTGGGGGGGATAGGGGCAATCAGCCCCAGCATTTT. Encoded protein: CSVGGDRGNQPQHF.

The chain employs TRBV5-1 and TRBJ2-1, with 8 nucleotides matching TRBD2. Germline V lookup: CDR1 SGHRS, CDR2 YFSETQ. Trimming took 1 base from V and 2 from J; bases not matched to a gene: 2. CDR3 length equals 15 residues. CDR3 nucleotides: TGCGCCAGCAGCTTGAGGGGACTAGCCTACAATGAGCAGTTCTTC. This codes for CASSLRGLAYNEQFF.

V is TRBV28 and J is TRBJ1-3; the match to TRBD1 covers 7 bases. The V gene end was trimmed by 3 bases and the J gene end by 4 bases; junction bases not matched to a gene: 3. The CDR3 contains 14 residues. CDR1 and CDR2 (germline): MDHEN, SYDVKM. CDR3 residues: CASSFRGPGNTIYF. The CDR3, as DNA: TGTGCCAGCAGTTTTAGGGGGCCAGGAAACACCATATATTTT.

The genes are TRBV7-9 and TRBJ2-1; no firm D call. The CDR3 runs 11 residues. Trimming left V 5 bases short and J 6 bases short, with 5 bases between. Germline CDR1 reads SEHNR; CDR2 reads FQNEAQ (reference sequence). The CDR3: CASSPTNEQFF. The CDR3 DNA reads TGTGCCAGCAGCCCTACCAATGAGCAGTTCTTC.

The V call is TRBV18, the J call TRBJ1-2; the D gene is possibly TRBD1 (5 bases). V was cut by 2 bases and J by 2 bases, with 15 bases left in between. This CDR3 region has 16 residues. CDR1 and CDR2 (germline): KGHSH, LQKENI. The chain's CDR3 is CASSPVDWDENYGYTF. As DNA, the CDR3 is TGTGCCAGCTCACCAGTGGATTGGGACGAAAACTATGGCTACACCTTC.

V gene TRBV5-4 combines with J gene TRBJ2-3; possibly TRBD2 for D (7 bases). This CDR3 region has 14 residues. V was shortened by 2 bases and J by 5 bases, with 12 bases between the two germline ends. Germline V gene data show CDR1 as SGHNT and CDR2 as YYREEE (reference sequence). The CDR3 here is CASSFVGGGDTQYF. As DNA, the CDR3 is TGTGCCAGCAGCTTCGTGGGAGGGGGAGATACGCAGTATTTT.

In regard to this clone: Distinct nucleotide sequences in the sample also encode this CDR3. V is TRBV6-5 and J is TRBJ1-1, with D tentatively TRBD1 (6 bases). V shed 0 bases and J shed 1 base, with 6 bases lying between them. The germline gives CDR1 MNHEY, CDR2 SVGAGI. The CDR3 extends over 14 amino acids. CDR3 sequence: CASSYSGGNTEAFF. CDR3 in DNA: TGTGCCAGCAGTTACTCAGGGGGGAACACTGAAGCTTTCTTT.

The chain employs TRBV9 and TRBJ2-7; 10 bases agree with TRBD2. Germline loops: CDR1 SGDLS, CDR2 YYNGEE. This CDR3 comprises 15 residues. V shed 4 bases, J shed 6 bases, and the junction held 10 bases outside the gene matches. For the CDR3, the DNA is TGTGCCAGCAGCATTAGAGCGGGAGGGCCCCTCGAGCAGTACTTC. Its protein product is CASSIRAGGPLEQYF.

This chain connects TRBV30 to TRBJ1-1; TRBD1 might be the D (6 bases). V lost 3 bases, J lost 10 bases, and 15 bases lay in between. Germline V gene data show CDR1 as GTSNPN and CDR2 as SVGIG (reference sequence). This CDR3 has 12 amino acids. The DNA of the CDR3 is TGTGCCTGGAGAGGGGACACGGGCGGAGCTTTCTTT. Amino acids: CAWRGDTGGAFF.

The rearrangement links TRBV30 to TRBJ2-1, with 7 nucleotides matching TRBD2. In germline, CDR1 is GTSNPN, CDR2 SVGIG (reference sequence). The CDR3 runs 13 residues. The V and J ends lost 6 bases and 2 bases, in that order; junction bases with no gene match: 4. CDR3 nucleotides: TGTGCCTGTCTGGGGAGGGCCTACAATGAGCAGTTCTTC. Encoded protein: CACLGRAYNEQFF. The full variable domain, completed using reference TRBV30 and TRBJ2-1, is SQTIHQWPATLVQPVGSPLSLECTVEGTSNPNLYWYRQAAGRGLQLLFYSVGIGQISSEVPQNLSASRPQDRQFILSSKKLLLSDSGFYLCACLGRAYNEQFFGPGTRLTVL.

V is TRBV10-3 and J is TRBJ2-5, with unresolved D. Germline V gene sequence: CDR1 ENHRY, CDR2 SYGVKD. V was clipped by 4 bases and J by 5 bases, with 5 bases between them. The CDR3 spans 11 residues. CDR3 sequence reads: CAISGGETQYF. The CDR3 DNA reads TGTGCCATCAGTGGTGGGGAGACCCAGTACTTC.

The chain joins TRBV29-1 to TRBJ1-1; tentative D call: TRBD1 (6 bases). Germline V gene lookup returns CDR1 SQVTM and CDR2 ANQGSEA. This CDR3 is 17 amino acids long. The V gene lost 7 bases and the J gene lost 2 bases, with 26 bases spanning the gap. The CDR3 DNA follows: TGCAGCGCCCCCCTCGAGGGACACTCTATGGGAAACACTGAAGCTTTCTTT. It translates to CSAPLEGHSMGNTEAFF.

The gene calls are TRBV7-3 and TRBJ2-3, with 11 positions matching TRBD2. The CDR3 sequence is 15 residues long. Germline loops: CDR1 SGHTA, CDR2 FQGTGA. V shed 4 bases and J 6 bases; nucleotides not matched to a gene: 6. CDR3 region: CASSSGLAVQDTQYF. The CDR3 nucleotides are TGTGCCAGCAGCTCGGGACTAGCGGTTCAGGATACGCAGTATTTT.

The genes are TRBV7-3 and TRBJ2-1; the match to TRBD2 covers 11 bases. In germline, CDR1 is SGHTA, CDR2 FQGTGA. CDR3 length: 21 amino acids. V was pared by 5 bases and J by 1 base, with 19 bases of the junction left unmatched. The CDR3 sequence: CASSRSPSLAGGDGSYNEQFF. The CDR3 region has the DNA TGTGCCAGCAGCCGGAGCCCTTCCCTAGCGGGAGGTGATGGATCCTACAATGAGCAGTTCTTC. The whole variable domain, filled in from reference TRBV7-3 and TRBJ2-1, reads GAGVSQTPSNKVTEKGKYVELRCDPISGHTALYWYRQSLGQGPEFLIYFQGTGAADDSGLPNDRFFAVRPEGSVSTLKIQRTERGDSAVYLCASSRSPSLAGGDGSYNEQFFGPGTRLTVL.

CDR3 coding DNA: TGTGCCAGCAGCGTAGGTGGGACCCAGGAGGGCTACACCTTC. It translates to CASSVGGTQEGYTF. The chain joins TRBV9 to TRBJ1-2; possible D gene TRBD1, 5 bases. The CDR3 covers 14 residues. The germline gives CDR1 SGDLS, CDR2 YYNGEE. Trimming left V 0 bases short and J 8 bases short, with 14 bases between.

The rearrangement uses TRBV14 and TRBJ2-5, with a possible D match to TRBD2 (6 bases). The J call may be wrong; the DNA end is better matched by TRBJ2-7. Per the germline V gene, CDR1 is SGHDN and CDR2 is FVKESK. CDR3 length: 14 residues. The CDR3 reads CASRPREEIYEQYF. DNA of the CDR3: TGTGCCAGCCGCCCCAGGGAGGAGATCTACGAGCAGTACTTC.